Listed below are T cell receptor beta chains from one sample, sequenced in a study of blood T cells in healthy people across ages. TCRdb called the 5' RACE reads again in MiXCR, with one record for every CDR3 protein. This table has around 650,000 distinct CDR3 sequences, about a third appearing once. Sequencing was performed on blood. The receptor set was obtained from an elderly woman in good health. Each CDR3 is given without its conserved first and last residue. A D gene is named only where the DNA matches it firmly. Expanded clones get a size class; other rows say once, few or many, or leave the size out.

cdr3_aa: AWNRDNEQF
v_call: TRBV30
d_call: -
clone_size: many
j_call: TRBJ2-1

cdr3_aa: ASSQEESSYNEQF
v_call: TRBV4-2
d_call: -
clone_size: many
j_call: TRBJ2-1

cdr3_aa: ASSSLSPGNAEAF
v_call: TRBV18
d_call: -
clone_size: few
j_call: TRBJ1-1

cdr3_aa: ASSLEELAGPSGANVLT
v_call: TRBV7-9
d_call: TRBD2
clone_size: -
j_call: TRBJ2-6

cdr3_aa: ASSLNGQTNYGYT
v_call: TRBV7-2
d_call: -
clone_size: many
j_call: TRBJ1-2

cdr3_aa: ASSPGDFTDTQY
v_call: TRBV5-1
d_call: -
clone_size: many
j_call: TRBJ2-3

cdr3_aa: ASSPLRVKDEQY
v_call: TRBV6-5
d_call: -
clone_size: many
j_call: TRBJ2-7

cdr3_aa: ASSAAGYEQY
v_call: TRBV7-8
d_call: -
clone_size: many
j_call: TRBJ2-7

cdr3_aa: ASTHLRRGFRDYEQY
v_call: TRBV6-9
d_call: -
clone_size: -
j_call: TRBJ2-7

cdr3_aa: ASSDFQLEAF
v_call: TRBV25-1
d_call: -
clone_size: few
j_call: TRBJ1-1

cdr3_aa: TSSLEGETQY
v_call: TRBV5-1
d_call: -
clone_size: few
j_call: TRBJ2-5

cdr3_aa: ASSRSGPSYNEQF
v_call: TRBV9
d_call: -
clone_size: many
j_call: TRBJ2-1

cdr3_aa: ASSIAPNTEAF
v_call: TRBV19
d_call: -
clone_size: -
j_call: TRBJ1-1

cdr3_aa: SARESRHNSPLH
v_call: TRBV20-1
d_call: -
clone_size: few
j_call: TRBJ1-6

cdr3_aa: ASRGGKDQPQH
v_call: TRBV6-1
d_call: -
clone_size: few
j_call: TRBJ1-5

cdr3_aa: ASSSSQGTGELF
v_call: TRBV5-1
d_call: -
clone_size: few
j_call: TRBJ2-2

cdr3_aa: ASLGFSDTQY
v_call: TRBV7-2
d_call: -
clone_size: -
j_call: TRBJ2-3

cdr3_aa: ASSLAGQPQETQY
v_call: TRBV7-8
d_call: -
clone_size: many
j_call: TRBJ2-5

cdr3_aa: AGAPGQGSYNEQF
v_call: TRBV12-3/TRBV12-4
d_call: TRBD1
clone_size: -
j_call: TRBJ2-1

cdr3_aa: AWSRQANTEAF
v_call: TRBV30
d_call: -
clone_size: many
j_call: TRBJ1-1

cdr3_aa: SACMLGQGETQF
v_call: TRBV20-1
d_call: -
clone_size: -
j_call: TRBJ2-1

cdr3_aa: ASRGDSSYNEQY
v_call: TRBV2
d_call: -
clone_size: -
j_call: TRBJ2-4